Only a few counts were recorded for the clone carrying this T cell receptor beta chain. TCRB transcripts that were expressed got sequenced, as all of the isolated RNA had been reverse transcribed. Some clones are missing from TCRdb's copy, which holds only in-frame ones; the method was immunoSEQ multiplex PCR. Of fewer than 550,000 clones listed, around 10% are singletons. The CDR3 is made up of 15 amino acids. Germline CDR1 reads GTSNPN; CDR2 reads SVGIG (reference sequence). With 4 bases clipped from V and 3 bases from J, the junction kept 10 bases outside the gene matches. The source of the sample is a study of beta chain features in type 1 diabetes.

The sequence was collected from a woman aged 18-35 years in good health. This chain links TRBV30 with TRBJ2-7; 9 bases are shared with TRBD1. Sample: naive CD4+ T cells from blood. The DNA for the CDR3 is TGTGCCTGGACCTTCACCAGGACAGGGGTCTACGAGCAGTACTTC. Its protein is CAWTFTRTGVYEQYF.